Shown below are 31 T cell receptor beta chains from a single sample sequenced in a study of spatial heterogeneity in lung cancer (dated by TCRdb to the late 2010s). Read against the paper, the sample's time point label means: sample taken at primary tumor resection. TCR sequencing used whole RNA extracted from tumor and nontumor lung tissue, or from cryopreserved PBMC samples, without cell sorting. Library construction relied on 5' RACE. The sequencing machine was a NextSeq 500. The public reads were quality trimmed at Q25 with fastp and then assembled into clones with MiXCR by TCRdb, keeping productive beta chains. CDR3 protein sequences are deduplicated, and each keeps its most common genes and DNA. The sample records about 11,000 distinct CDR3 sequences, about a sixth of which are singletons. Approximately 53% of the sample rests with the top ten. The input for sequencing was PBMCs, taken at surgery. These receptor sequences come from a male donor with early-stage non-small cell lung cancer.

The table lists this clonotype with a count of one. J is TRBJ2-3 and V is TRBV20-1; 9 bases fit TRBD2. CDR1 and CDR2 from the germline V gene are DFQATT and SNEGSKA (reference sequence). The CDR3 totals 17 residues. The ends lost 3 bases at V and 4 bases at J; junction bases unmatched: 14. CDR3 coding DNA: TGCAGTGCTAGGGGATACCGGAGCGGGGGGATCTCAGATACGCAGTATTTT. Residues: CSARGYRSGGISDTQYF.

This clonotype was recorded at least ten times. This sequence joins TRBV2 and TRBJ2-2; TRBD1 agrees at 8 bases. In germline, CDR1 is SNHLY, CDR2 FYNNEI. V was clipped by 6 bases and J by 0 bases; unmatched bases: 9. This CDR3 is built from 17 residues. CDR3 residues: CASRVKEGQANTGELFF. The CDR3 nucleotides are TGTGCCAGCAGAGTCAAAGAGGGACAGGCGAACACCGGGGAGCTGTTTTTT.

The chain joins TRBV12-3 or TRBV12-4 to TRBJ2-5; D is possibly TRBD2 (6 bases). The V and J ends lost 6 bases and 3 bases respectively, with 14 bases between them. There are 14 residues in the CDR3. The CDR3, as DNA: TGTGCCAGCAGAACGACTAGTTCAAAAGAGACCCAGTACTTC. This translates into CASRTTSSKETQYF.

V and J are TRBV18 and TRBJ2-2, with 12 bases aligning to TRBD2. The CDR3 length is 18 residues. Germline CDR1 reads KGHSH; CDR2 reads LQKENI. Trimming took 1 base from V and 3 from J; bases not matched to a gene: 6. CDR3 DNA sequence: TGTGCCAGCTCACCACTCGCCGGGACTAGCGGGCACACCGGGGAGCTGTTTTTT. This codes for CASSPLAGTSGHTGELFF.

The table lists this clonotype with many counts. The chain has TRBV27 and TRBJ2-7; D is ambiguous. With 7 bases removed from V and 4 bases from J, the gap between germline ends came to 20 bases. Germline assignment: CDR1 MNHEY and CDR2 SMNVEV (reference sequence). The CDR3 extends over 15 amino acids. The CDR3 nucleotides read TGTGCCAGCATCGCTGGGCCCACAAAGCAGTACGAGCAGTACTTC. Its protein product is CASIAGPTKQYEQYF.

CDR3 amino acids: CASTGWRDYNEQFF. The CDR3 DNA sequence: TGTGCCAGCACGGGGTGGCGGGACTACAATGAGCAGTTCTTC. The chain carries TRBV11-2 and TRBJ2-1; TRBD2 might be the D (6 bases). Per the germline V gene, CDR1 is SGHAT and CDR2 is FQNNGV. The CDR3 sequence is 14 residues long. V dropped 7 bases and J dropped 3 bases, with 13 bases sitting between them. Combining the CDR3 with reference TRBV11-2 and TRBJ2-1 gives the whole variable domain EAGVAQSPRYKIIEKRQSVAFWCNPISGHATLYWYQQILGQGPKLLIQFQNNGVVDDSQLPKDRFSAERLKGVDSTLKIQPAKLEDSAVYLCASTGWRDYNEQFFGPGTRLTVL.

This clonotype was seen only once. Possible read error: a much larger clone is one base away. The chain carries TRBV3-1 and TRBJ2-1; possibly TRBD2 for D (6 bases). Germline V gene data show CDR1 as LGHDT and CDR2 as YNNKEL (reference sequence). Trimming stripped 1 base from V and 4 bases from J, with 11 bases between. This CDR3 spans 15 amino acids. CDR3 sequence (DNA): TGTGCCAGCAGCCAAGGGAGGGACTCTTACAATGAGCAGTTCTTC. Residues: CASSQGRDSYNEQFF.

This clonotype was counted ten times or more. CDR3 in DNA: TGTGCCAGCAGCTTGGTGGGACGGGGGACAGATACGCAGTATTTT. Protein: CASSLVGRGTDTQYF. V usage is TRBV5-4 and J usage is TRBJ2-3, with D possibly matching TRBD2 (6 bases). CDR1 is SGHNT, CDR2 YYREEE, per germline (reference sequence). Deletions cut 0 bases from V and 3 bases from J, with 11 bases between. This CDR3 spans 15 amino acids. The full variable domain, in which reference TRBV5-4 and TRBJ2-3 provide the parts outside the CDR3, is ETGVTQSPTHLIKTRGQQVTLRCSSQSGHNTVSWYQQALGQGPQFIFQYYREEENGRGNFPPRFSGLQFPNYSSELNVNALELDDSALYLCASSLVGRGTDTQYFGPGTRLTVL.

This clonotype was picked up a small number of times. The rearrangement uses TRBV18 and TRBJ2-7; D gene ambiguous. Trimming removed 6 bases at V and 10 bases at J, with 13 bases between. The V gene's germline CDR1 is KGHSH and CDR2 LQKENI. The CDR3 is 11 residues long. The CDR3 DNA is TGTGCCAGCTCGCCAGACATGGATCAGTACTTC. Amino acid sequence: CASSPDMDQYF.

In this sample, this clonotype turned up a few times. V and J are TRBV29-1 and TRBJ2-7, with 9 bases aligning to TRBD2. Germline CDR1 is SQVTM and CDR2 is ANQGSEA. J gave up 5 bases and V 2 bases, and 10 bases lay outside the gene matches. The CDR3 extends over 15 amino acids. The CDR3 loop is CSVERLAGVANEQYF. CDR3 nucleotides: TGCAGCGTTGAACGTTTAGCGGGAGTGGCTAACGAGCAGTACTTC.

The rearrangement uses TRBV11-2 and TRBJ1-6; TRBD1 aligns across 7 bases. The CDR3 is made up of 14 amino acids. After removal of 8 bases from V and 7 bases from J, the junction contained 8 bases not matched to a gene. Germline V CDR1 and CDR2: SGHAT, FQNNGV. The CDR3 here is CASSKGAENSPLHF. The DNA of the CDR3 is TGTGCCAGCTCCAAGGGGGCGGAGAATTCACCCCTCCACTTT.

This chain connects TRBV6-2 or TRBV6-3 to TRBJ2-3, with 7 bases identical to TRBD2. Germline loops: CDR1 MNHEY, CDR2 SVGEGT. Trimming cost V 5 bases and J 0 bases; bases outside gene matches: 2. CDR3 length equals 14 residues. CDR3 amino acids: CASSISGSTDTQYF. In DNA form, the CDR3 reads TGTGCCAGCAGTATTAGCGGGAGCACAGATACGCAGTATTTT.

This clonotype was seen ten or more times. The rearrangement uses TRBV3-1 and TRBJ2-7; 7 positions agree with TRBD2. This CDR3 contains 14 residues. V dropped 4 bases and J dropped 9; count of bases not matched to a gene: 12. Germline CDR1 is LGHDT and CDR2 is YNNKEL (reference sequence). CDR3 in DNA: TGTGCCAGCAGCCGCCGGGACGGATGGGGGGGGCAGTACTTC. This encodes CASSRRDGWGGQYF.

This clonotype was detected once. V is TRBV7-2 and J is TRBJ2-1, with TRBD2 matching 7 bases. The CDR3 runs to 17 residues. Trimming took 6 bases from V and 3 from J; bases not matched to a gene: 14. The germline V gene has CDR1 SGHTA and CDR2 FQGNSA. Here the CDR3 DNA reads TGTGCCAGCAGGAGACGGGGGGACCTCTCTAACTACAATGAGCAGTTCTTC. It codes for CASRRRGDLSNYNEQFF.

This clonotype was observed many times. The chain links TRBV3-1 to TRBJ2-7; 8 bases fit TRBD2. CDR3 length: 16 residues. The V gene end was trimmed by 5 bases and the J gene end by 5 bases; junction bases not matched to a gene: 14. Germline V CDR1 and CDR2: LGHDT, YNNKEL (reference sequence). The CDR3 loop is CASSIGLAAALDEQYF. Written as DNA, the CDR3 is TGTGCCAGCAGCATAGGACTAGCCGCGGCCCTGGACGAGCAGTACTTC.

At least ten counts were recorded for this clonotype. V gene TRBV18 combines with J gene TRBJ1-5, with D uncertain. The CDR3 loop spans 16 amino acids. Germline V gene sequence: CDR1 KGHSH, CDR2 LQKENI. Trimming took off 2 bases at V and 4 bases at J, with 15 bases between the two ends. The CDR3 sequence is CASSPAGVTGNQPQHF. CDR3 DNA: TGTGCCAGCTCACCAGCCGGGGTCACTGGAAATCAGCCCCAGCATTTT.

This rearrangement joins TRBV28 to TRBJ2-1; D is undetermined. The CDR3 totals 15 residues. The ends were cut back, 6 bases at V and 2 bases at J, with 14 bases in the middle. Germline CDR1 is MDHEN and CDR2 is SYDVKM. The CDR3 region is CASSNRLQPYNEQFF. The CDR3 region has the DNA TGTGCCAGCAGCAATAGGTTACAACCCTACAATGAGCAGTTCTTC.

This clonotype was detected only a few times. The rearrangement uses TRBV14 and TRBJ1-2, with D possibly being TRBD1 (5 bases). CDR1 and CDR2 (germline): SGHDN, FVKESK. V shed 4 bases and J shed 2 bases, with 17 bases lying between them. The CDR3 has 16 residues. CDR3 in amino acids: CASSPQVIGRNYGYTF. The CDR3 nucleotides are TGTGCCAGCAGCCCACAGGTTATCGGTAGGAACTATGGCTACACCTTC.

The CDR3 reads CASSQDRLAGTDTQYF. The CDR3 DNA reads as TGTGCCAGCAGCCAAGATCGTCTAGCGGGCACAGATACGCAGTATTTT. This sequence joins TRBV3-1 and TRBJ2-3, with 7 bases aligning to TRBD2. CDR3 length: 16 amino acids. Germline-derived CDR1 and CDR2 are LGHDT and YNNKEL (reference sequence). The V gene end was trimmed by 0 bases and the J gene end by 1 base; junction bases not matched to a gene: 4.

This clonotype has at least ten counts. V is TRBV7-3 and J is TRBJ2-7, with D possibly being TRBD2 (6 bases). Germline V gives CDR1 SGHTA, CDR2 FQGTGA. The CDR3 contains 15 residues. V lost 2 bases to trimming and J lost 4 bases, with 15 bases between them. CDR3 loop: CASSLYPGGKYEQYF. The CDR3 nucleotides are TGTGCCAGCAGCTTATACCCGGGCGGGAAATACGAGCAGTACTTC.

This clonotype was observed at least ten times. This chain links TRBV11-2 with TRBJ1-5; D is uncertain. Trimming took off 1 base at V and 5 bases at J, with 6 bases between the two ends. Germline V gene sequence: CDR1 SGHAT, CDR2 FQNNGV. The CDR3 runs to 13 residues. CDR3 region: CASSLVIDQPQHF. The CDR3 bases are TGTGCCAGCAGCTTAGTCATCGATCAGCCCCAGCATTTT.

This clonotype was found many times. V is TRBV6-5 and J is TRBJ2-3; 10 bases match TRBD2. V lost 7 bases and J lost 5; bases outside the gene matches: 9. Germline V lookup: CDR1 MNHEY, CDR2 SVGAGI. The CDR3 is made up of 15 amino acids. CDR3: CASTPSGRAVDTQYF. Written as DNA, the CDR3 is TGTGCCAGCACGCCGAGCGGGAGGGCCGTAGATACGCAGTATTTT.

The J gene is TRBJ1-2, the V gene TRBV11-2; D is perhaps TRBD1 (5 bases). This CDR3 spans 13 amino acids. The V gene's germline CDR1 is SGHAT and CDR2 FQNNGV. V was trimmed by 1 base and J by 4 bases, leaving 7 bases between them. This CDR3 is CASSLGQTYGYTF. The CDR3 nucleotides are TGTGCCAGCAGCTTAGGACAGACCTATGGCTACACCTTC.

At least ten counts were recorded for this clonotype. This chain uses TRBV20-1 with TRBJ2-7; 7 bases align to TRBD2. The V and J ends lost 3 bases and 6 bases, in that order; junction bases with no gene match: 14. Germline CDR1 and CDR2: DFQATT and SNEGSKA (reference sequence). This CDR3 is 15 amino acids long. The CDR3 DNA follows: TGCAGTGCTAGGTCAGGCGCGGGAGTCCTGCGCGAGCAGTACTTC. Its protein is CSARSGAGVLREQYF.

CDR3 sequence reads: CASRSESPPYEQYF. CDR3 coding DNA: TGTGCCAGCAGGTCCGAGAGCCCCCCCTACGAGCAGTACTTC. The chain links TRBV3-1 to TRBJ2-7; D is uncertain. The CDR3 totals 14 residues. V was pared by 6 bases and J by 2 bases, with 14 bases between. Per germline, CDR1 LGHDT and CDR2 YNNKEL (reference sequence).

This clonotype has a count of ten or more. This chain uses TRBV6-5 with TRBJ2-1; TRBD1 is a possible D gene (6 bases). Germline V lookup: CDR1 MNHEY, CDR2 SVGAGI. There are 11 residues in the CDR3. V lost 5 bases and J lost 10, with 9 bases in between. The CDR3 nucleotides are TGTGCCAGCAGTACCGGACAGGAGCAGTTCTTC. Its translation: CASSTGQEQFF.

The chain links TRBV29-1 to TRBJ2-5; TRBD1 is a possible D gene (6 bases). Germline V lookup: CDR1 SQVTM, CDR2 ANQGSEA. V lost 6 bases to trimming and J lost 4 bases, with 12 bases between them. This CDR3 is built from 12 residues. CDR3 DNA sequence: TGCAGCGTAGGGACAAACCGAGAGACCCAGTACTTC. Amino acids: CSVGTNRETQYF.

This clonotype occurred a few times. The V call is TRBV7-6, the J call TRBJ2-6, with a possible D match to TRBD2 (5 bases). Germline-derived CDR1 and CDR2 are SGHVS and FNYEAQ. Trimming removed 2 bases at V and 0 bases at J, with 11 bases between. The CDR3 contains 17 residues. CDR3: CASSLYHRGSGANVLTF. As DNA, the CDR3 is TGTGCCAGCAGCTTATATCACCGGGGCTCTGGGGCCAACGTCCTGACTTTC.

There are a few counts of this clonotype. This sequence joins TRBV5-4 and TRBJ2-4; D possibly uses TRBD1 or TRBD2 (5 bases each). The CDR3 has 14 residues. Germline loops: CDR1 SGHNT, CDR2 YYREEE (reference sequence). V lost 0 bases and J lost 7, with 11 bases in between. The CDR3 DNA reads as TGTGCCAGCAGCTTGGACGGGGCCGCCAACATTCAGTACTTC. It codes for CASSLDGAANIQYF.

The chain employs TRBV7-6 and TRBJ2-7; no clear D. CDR1 is SGHVS, CDR2 FNYEAQ, per germline. Deletions cut 4 bases from V and 2 bases from J, with 12 bases between. The CDR3 is made up of 14 amino acids. CDR3 protein: CASSSRPLAYEQYF. CDR3 bases: TGTGCCAGCAGCTCTAGACCTTTGGCCTACGAGCAGTACTTC.

This clonotype was seen many times. V is TRBV12-3 or TRBV12-4 and J is TRBJ1-5; tentative D call: TRBD1 (5 bases). The CDR3 is made up of 15 amino acids. The germline V and J ends were trimmed by 3 bases and 3 bases, with 12 bases remaining between them. Written as DNA, the CDR3 is TGTGCCAGCAGTTTTGTTACGGGGCCCAATCAGCCCCAGCATTTT. Residues: CASSFVTGPNQPQHF.